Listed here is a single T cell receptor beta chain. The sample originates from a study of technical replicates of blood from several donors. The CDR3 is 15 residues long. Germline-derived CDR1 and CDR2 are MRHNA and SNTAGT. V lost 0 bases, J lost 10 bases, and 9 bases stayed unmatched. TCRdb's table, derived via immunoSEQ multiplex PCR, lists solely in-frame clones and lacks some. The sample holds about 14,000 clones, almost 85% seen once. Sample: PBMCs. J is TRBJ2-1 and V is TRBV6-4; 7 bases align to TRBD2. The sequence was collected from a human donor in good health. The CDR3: CASSDSSGGPTEQFF. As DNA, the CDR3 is TGTGCCAGCAGTGACTCTTCGGGGGGACCCACGGAGCAGTTCTTC.